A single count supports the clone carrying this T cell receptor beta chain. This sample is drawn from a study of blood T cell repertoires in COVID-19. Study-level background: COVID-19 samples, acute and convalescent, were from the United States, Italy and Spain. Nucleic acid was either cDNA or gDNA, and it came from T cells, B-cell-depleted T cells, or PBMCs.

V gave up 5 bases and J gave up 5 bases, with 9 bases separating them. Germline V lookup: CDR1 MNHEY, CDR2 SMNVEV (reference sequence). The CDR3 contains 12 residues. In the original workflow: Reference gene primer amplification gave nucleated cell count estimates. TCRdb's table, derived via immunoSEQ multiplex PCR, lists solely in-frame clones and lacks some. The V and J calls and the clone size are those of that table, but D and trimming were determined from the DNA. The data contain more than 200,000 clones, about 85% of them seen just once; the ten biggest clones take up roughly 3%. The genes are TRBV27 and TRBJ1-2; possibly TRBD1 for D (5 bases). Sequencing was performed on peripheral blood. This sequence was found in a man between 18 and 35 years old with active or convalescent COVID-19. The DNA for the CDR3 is TGTGCCAGCAGTCCAGACAGTTATGGCTACACCTTC. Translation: CASSPDSYGYTF.